The clone carrying this T cell receptor (beta chain) was seen at least ten times. No antigen is known for it. This sample stems from a study of CD8 T cells in ankylosing spondylitis. CDR3 length: 11 amino acids. Germline V gene lookup returns CDR1 SQVTM and CDR2 ANQGSEA. V lost 8 bases and J lost 7; bases outside the gene matches: 5. From the 5' RACE reads, TCRdb called clonotypes with MiXCR, one entry per CDR3 protein. The sample yields roughly 230,000 distinct CDR3 sequences, 10% seen once. General study findings and limits: Ankylosing spondylitis blood seemed to carry a telltale TCR beta motif made of roughly eight highly homologous variants.

Source material: blood, either unsorted or a sorted T cell fraction (not recorded which). The chain links TRBV29-1 to TRBJ1-2; 9 bases align to TRBD1. This sequence originates from a male donor with ankylosing spondylitis or in good health (not recorded which). CDR3 amino acids: CSSTGGVGYTF. CDR3 coding DNA: TGCAGCTCTACAGGGGGCGTTGGCTACACCTTC.